These 26 T cell receptor beta chains were sequenced from one sample in a study of blood T cell repertoires in COVID-19. The protocol was immunoSEQ multiplex PCR, while the TCRdb copy is restricted to in-frame clones and leaves out a portion. The sample shows over 150,000 clones, 85% to 90% of them seen only once. Material: peripheral blood. The receptors stem from a woman in her 70s with COVID-19, enrolled during active disease.

This sequence joins TRBV7-3 and TRBJ1-1; no firm D call. The V and J ends lost 1 base and 1 base respectively, with 7 bases between them. CDR1 and CDR2 from the germline V gene are SGHTA and FQGTGA. The CDR3 spans 14 residues. This CDR3 reads CASSLKNGNTEAFF. The CDR3 coding sequence is TGTGCCAGCAGCTTAAAAAACGGGAACACTGAAGCTTTCTTT.

The J gene is TRBJ1-2, the V gene TRBV28; no clear D gene. V gave up 2 bases and J gave up 6 bases, with 19 bases separating them. Germline CDR1 MDHEN, CDR2 SYDVKM. The CDR3 extends over 16 amino acids. Here the CDR3 DNA reads TGTGCCAGCAGTTTAACCCGGCGCCAGACTTCCCATGGCTACACCTTC. Protein product: CASSLTRRQTSHGYTF.

V and J are TRBV6-5 and TRBJ1-2, with a tentative D call TRBD1 (5 bases). The CDR3 consists of 14 residues. CDR1 is MNHEY, CDR2 SVGAGI, per germline. Trimming left V 6 bases short and J 3 bases short, with 14 bases between. The CDR3 bases are TGTGCCAGCAGGCCGGTGGGGGGTTACTATGGCTACACCTTC. This sequence encodes CASRPVGGYYGYTF.

V and J are TRBV18 and TRBJ1-6; D is undetermined. V shed 2 bases and J shed 6 bases, with 8 bases lying between them. The CDR3 covers 14 residues. Germline CDR1 KGHSH, CDR2 LQKENI. As DNA, the CDR3 is TGTGCCAGCTCACCATCCGGGTCTAATTCACCCCTCCACTTT. It is translated as CASSPSGSNSPLHF.

This rearrangement joins TRBV7-8 to TRBJ1-5; TRBD1 aligns across 8 bases. Trimming took 4 bases from V and 0 from J; bases not matched to a gene: 5. CDR1 is SGHVS, CDR2 FQNEAQ, per germline. This CDR3 spans 16 amino acids. The CDR3 DNA reads as TGTGCCAGCAGCTGGGGGACAGGAGGTAGCAATCAGCCCCAGCATTTT. Translation: CASSWGTGGSNQPQHF.

The gene calls are TRBV28 and TRBJ1-1; possibly TRBD1 for D (5 bases). CDR1 and CDR2 (germline): MDHEN, SYDVKM. Trimming took 6 bases from V and 8 from J, leaving 7 bases between them. The CDR3 is 10 residues long. In DNA form, the CDR3 reads TGTGCCAGCAGGCACAGGGAAGCTTTCTTT. This codes for CASRHREAFF. The full variable domain, rest sourced from reference TRBV28 and TRBJ1-1, is DVKVTQSSRYLVKRTGEKVFLECVQDMDHENMFWYRQDPGLGLRLIYFSYDVKMKEKGDIPEGYSVSREKKERFSLILESASTNQTSMYLCASRHREAFFGQGTRLTVV.

J is TRBJ1-1 and V is TRBV28; TRBD1 agrees at 9 bases. The CDR3 totals 13 residues. With 5 bases clipped from V and 11 bases from J, the junction kept 9 bases outside the gene matches. Germline-derived CDR1 and CDR2 are MDHEN and SYDVKM. DNA for the CDR3: TGTGCCAGCAGTCTTGGACAGGGGAGGACGGCTTTCTTT. Amino acids: CASSLGQGRTAFF.

The rearrangement joins TRBV7-8 to TRBJ1-2; unclear D gene. V shed 4 bases and J shed 6 bases, with 15 bases lying between them. Per germline, CDR1 SGHVS and CDR2 FQNEAQ. The CDR3 spans 14 residues. CDR3 sequence: CASSYGPRRDGYTF. CDR3 DNA: TGTGCCAGCAGCTACGGACCGCGGAGGGATGGCTACACCTTC.

The J gene is TRBJ2-1, the V gene TRBV7-2, with 8 bases matching TRBD2. The CDR3 has 17 amino acids. CDR1 and CDR2 from the germline V gene are SGHTA and FQGNSA. The junction had 21 bases not matched to a gene; V was cut back by 5 bases and J by 12 bases. The CDR3 reads CASSPGGAGGTPRVQFF. The CDR3 DNA follows: TGTGCCAGCAGCCCCGGGGGGGCGGGGGGAACCCCCCGTGTGCAGTTCTTC.

This chain joins TRBV5-1 and TRBJ2-1, with 8 positions matching TRBD1. Germline V CDR1 and CDR2: SGHRS, YFSETQ. V shed 3 bases, J shed 6 bases, and the junction held 5 bases outside the gene matches. This CDR3 has 14 amino acids. The CDR3 DNA reads as TGCGCCAGCAGCTCTGGACAGGGCCCCAATGAGCAGTTCTTC. Encoded protein: CASSSGQGPNEQFF.

CDR3 in amino acids: CASSLLKGFFDRGGYTF. Here the CDR3 DNA reads TGTGCCAGCAGTTTATTGAAGGGTTTTTTTGATAGGGGGGGCTACACCTTC. The rearrangement uses TRBV28 and TRBJ1-2, with D maybe TRBD1 (6 bases). The CDR3 has 17 residues. Trimming removed 1 base from V and 8 bases from J, with 23 bases in between. CDR1 and CDR2 (germline): MDHEN, SYDVKM.

CDR3 bases: TGTGCCAGCAGTACAACAGGGGGTGGCTATGGCTACACCTTC. Its translation: CASSTTGGGYGYTF. The rearrangement links TRBV27 to TRBJ1-2, with 8 bases lining up with TRBD1. Germline V gene sequence: CDR1 MNHEY, CDR2 SMNVEV (reference sequence). The trim removed 5 bases at V and 4 bases at J, leaving 6 bases unmatched. CDR3 length: 14 residues.

The chain is built from TRBV28 and TRBJ2-7, with TRBD1 matching 11 bases. Looked up from germline, CDR1 is MDHEN and CDR2 is SYDVKM. The V gene end was trimmed by 2 bases and the J gene end by 12 bases; junction bases not matched to a gene: 12. The CDR3 extends over 15 amino acids. CDR3: CASSLPRTGGGSWYF. As DNA, the CDR3 is TGTGCCAGCAGTTTACCTCGGACAGGGGGCGGGAGTTGGTACTTC.

The chain has TRBV5-1 and TRBJ2-7; D is possibly TRBD2 (6 bases). The CDR3 is made up of 12 amino acids. The ends were cut back, 6 bases at V and 3 bases at J, with 10 bases in the middle. Germline loops: CDR1 SGHRS, CDR2 YFSETQ. CDR3 residues: CASTLEGYEQYF. The CDR3 DNA reads TGCGCCAGCACCCTGGAGGGCTACGAGCAGTACTTC. Variable domain in full (rest from reference TRBV5-1 and TRBJ2-7): KAGVTQTPRYLIKTRGQQVTLSCSPISGHRSVSWYQQTPGQGLQFLFEYFSETQRNKGNFPGRFSGRQFSNSRSEMNVSTLELGDSALYLCASTLEGYEQYFGPGTRLTVT.

The chain links TRBV4-2 to TRBJ2-1, with 15 nucleotides matching TRBD2. V shed 4 bases, J shed 5 bases, and the junction held 6 bases outside the gene matches. From germline, CDR1 is LGHNA and CDR2 YNFKEQ. This CDR3 is 17 amino acids long. CDR3 protein: CASSRGTSGGSDNEQFF. The CDR3 DNA sequence: TGTGCCAGCAGCCGGGGGACTAGCGGGGGGTCTGACAATGAGCAGTTCTTC.

Note on this clone: Other DNA sequences from this sample encode an identical CDR3 as well. The rearrangement uses TRBV7-8 and TRBJ1-1, with D perhaps matching TRBD1 (5 bases). CDR3 length: 17 residues. Germline CDR1 SGHVS, CDR2 FQNEAQ. The V and J ends lost 5 bases and 0 bases respectively, with 19 bases between them. DNA of the CDR3: TGTGCCAGCAGCCTAGATTTGGGGAGGGACCTGAACACTGAAGCTTTCTTT. Protein sequence: CASSLDLGRDLNTEAFF.

V is TRBV5-1 and J is TRBJ2-3; TRBD2 matches 9 bases. Germline V gene lookup returns CDR1 SGHRS and CDR2 YFSETQ. The trim removed 3 bases at V and 2 bases at J, leaving 7 bases unmatched. This CDR3 comprises 16 residues. The CDR3 sequence: CASSSSGTSFTDTQYF. CDR3 bases: TGCGCCAGCAGCTCCTCCGGGACTAGCTTCACAGATACGCAGTATTTT. Using reference TRBV5-1 and TRBJ2-3 for the parts outside the CDR3, the full variable domain is KAGVTQTPRYLIKTRGQQVTLSCSPISGHRSVSWYQQTPGQGLQFLFEYFSETQRNKGNFPGRFSGRQFSNSRSEMNVSTLELGDSALYLCASSSSGTSFTDTQYFGPGTRLTVL.

In this sample, this clone turned up once. This chain joins TRBV9 and TRBJ1-2, with no clear D. CDR3 size: 12 residues. V lost 7 bases, J lost 6 bases, and 13 bases lay in between. Per germline, CDR1 SGDLS and CDR2 YYNGEE. CDR3 nucleotides: TGTGCCAGCCTCGGGAGGTTTGATGGCTACACCTTC. It specifies CASLGRFDGYTF.

The chain uses TRBV28 and TRBJ1-2; 7 nucleotides align to TRBD1. Per the germline V gene, CDR1 is MDHEN and CDR2 is SYDVKM. The CDR3 loop spans 15 amino acids. With 8 bases clipped from V and 7 bases from J, the junction kept 16 bases outside the gene matches. CDR3: CASSEGAWVESGYTF. CDR3 nucleotide sequence: TGTGCCAGCTCGGAGGGGGCTTGGGTTGAGAGTGGCTACACCTTC.

J is TRBJ1-1 and V is TRBV2; no reliable D call. The CDR3 has 14 amino acids. CDR1 SNHLY and CDR2 FYNNEI come from the germline V gene. V was pared by 4 bases and J by 0 bases, with 9 bases between. CDR3 amino acids: CASSVEQMNTEAFF. The CDR3 region has the DNA TGTGCCAGCAGTGTGGAACAGATGAACACTGAAGCTTTCTTT. The variable domain in full, with the rest retrieved from reference TRBV2 and TRBJ1-1, is EPEVTQTPSHQVTQMGQEVILRCVPISNHLYFYWYRQILGQKVEFLVSFYNNEISEKSEIFDDQFSVERPDGSNFTLKIRSTKLEDSAMYFCASSVEQMNTEAFFGQGTRLTVV.

The rearrangement joins TRBV6-4 to TRBJ1-2; D gene ambiguous. V lost 5 bases, J lost 6 bases, and 4 bases lay in between. Germline CDR1 and CDR2: MRHNA and SNTAGT. The length of the CDR3 is 10 residues. The CDR3 region has the DNA TGTGCCAGCAGTATCGATGGCTACACCTTC. Its translation is CASSIDGYTF.

V usage is TRBV7-8 and J usage is TRBJ2-1; 9 bases align to TRBD2. Trimming at V came to 5 bases and at J to 3 bases, leaving 8 bases not matched to a gene. The CDR3 has 16 residues. The germline V gene has CDR1 SGHVS and CDR2 FQNEAQ. This CDR3 reads CASSPLAGNSYNEQFF. CDR3 coding DNA: TGTGCCAGCAGCCCTCTAGCGGGGAATAGCTACAATGAGCAGTTCTTC.

The rearrangement uses TRBV30 and TRBJ2-3, with 7 bases that match TRBD1. The CDR3 is 15 residues long. With V trimmed by 0 bases and J by 4 bases, 7 bases remained unmatched. Germline assignment: CDR1 GTSNPN and CDR2 SVGIG (reference sequence). This CDR3 is CAWSVGWQGADTQYF. In DNA form, the CDR3 reads TGTGCCTGGAGTGTTGGCTGGCAGGGGGCAGATACGCAGTATTTT.

This chain uses TRBV27 with TRBJ2-2; no firm D call. The CDR3 spans 14 residues. CDR1 and CDR2 (germline): MNHEY, SMNVEV (reference sequence). The V end lost 2 bases, the J end lost 6 bases, and 10 bases lay between the germline ends. CDR3 sequence: CASSLKESAGELFF. The CDR3 bases are TGTGCCAGCAGTTTAAAAGAGTCCGCCGGGGAGCTGTTTTTT.

The chain has TRBV28 and TRBJ1-1; no clear D gene. The CDR3 has 18 amino acids. The ends were cut back, 2 bases at V and 0 bases at J, with 19 bases in the middle. Germline V gene lookup returns CDR1 MDHEN and CDR2 SYDVKM. Written as DNA, the CDR3 is TGTGCCAGCAGTTTAAGTTGGGCGGGCAGATCCATGAACACTGAAGCTTTCTTT. Encoded protein: CASSLSWAGRSMNTEAFF. The full variable domain, in which reference TRBV28 and TRBJ1-1 provide the parts outside the CDR3, is DVKVTQSSRYLVKRTGEKVFLECVQDMDHENMFWYRQDPGLGLRLIYFSYDVKMKEKGDIPEGYSVSREKKERFSLILESASTNQTSMYLCASSLSWAGRSMNTEAFFGQGTRLTVV.

The chain joins TRBV9 to TRBJ1-1; D is unclear. Per the germline V gene, CDR1 is SGDLS and CDR2 is YYNGEE. Deletions cut 0 bases from V and 1 base from J, with 7 bases between. The CDR3 has 14 residues. Here the CDR3 DNA reads TGTGCCAGCAGCGTAGCTACGGGGAACACTGAAGCTTTCTTT. Its protein is CASSVATGNTEAFF. Using reference TRBV9 and TRBJ1-1 for the parts outside the CDR3, the full variable domain is DSGVTQTPKHLITATGQRVTLRCSPRSGDLSVYWYQQSLDQGLQFLIQYYNGEERAKGNILERFSAQQFPDLHSELNLSSLELGDSALYFCASSVATGNTEAFFGQGTRLTVV.